The T cell receptor (beta chain) described here comes from a study of blood T cell repertoires in COVID-19. For the study at large: Acute-phase and convalescent COVID-19 samples originated in the United States, Italy and Spain. PBMCs, B-cell-depleted T cells, or T cells provided the cDNA or gDNA that made up the material.

Per the authors' pipeline: Nucleated cell number was recorded as an estimate derived from reference gene primer amplification. Assay used: immunoSEQ multiplex PCR; TCRdb lists only in-frame clones, some missing. V, J and clone size reflect that table, while D and trimming were determined from the DNA. The sample has 120,000 or so clones, more than 75% seen once. Germline values: CDR1 SGHDN, CDR2 FVKESK. CDR3 size: 14 residues. V was pared by 4 bases and J by 0 bases, with 4 bases between. The rearrangement uses TRBV14 and TRBJ2-6, with unresolved D. The TCR comes from a human donor in a cohort sampled during active COVID-19. The sequencing input was peripheral blood. Here the CDR3 reads CASSRSSGANVLTF. CDR3 sequence (DNA): TGTGCCAGCAGCCGGAGCTCTGGGGCCAACGTCCTGACTTTC.